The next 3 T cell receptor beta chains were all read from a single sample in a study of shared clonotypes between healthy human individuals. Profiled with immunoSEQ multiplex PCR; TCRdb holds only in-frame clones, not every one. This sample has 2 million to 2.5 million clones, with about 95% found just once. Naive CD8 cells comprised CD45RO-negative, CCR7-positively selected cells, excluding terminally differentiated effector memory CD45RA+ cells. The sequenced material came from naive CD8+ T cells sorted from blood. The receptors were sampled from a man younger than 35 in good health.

In nucleotides, the CDR3 is TGTGCCAGCAGTTTCTCATCGGCCAACTATGGCTACACCTTC. Translating gives CASSFSSANYGYTF. V usage is TRBV28 and J usage is TRBJ1-2; no firm D call. The V and J ends lost 3 bases and 2 bases respectively, with 10 bases between them. The CDR3 sequence is 14 residues long. The V gene's germline CDR1 is MDHEN and CDR2 SYDVKM.

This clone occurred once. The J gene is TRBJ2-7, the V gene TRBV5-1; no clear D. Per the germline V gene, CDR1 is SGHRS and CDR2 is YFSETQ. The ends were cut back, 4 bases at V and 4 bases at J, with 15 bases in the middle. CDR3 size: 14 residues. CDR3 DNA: TGCGCCAGCAGCCTTCCGGACGGCTTTTACGAGCAGTACTTC. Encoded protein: CASSLPDGFYEQYF.

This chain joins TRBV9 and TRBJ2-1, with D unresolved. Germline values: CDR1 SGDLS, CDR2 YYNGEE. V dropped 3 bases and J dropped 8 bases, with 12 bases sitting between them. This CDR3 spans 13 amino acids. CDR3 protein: CASSDSPVDEQFF. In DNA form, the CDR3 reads TGTGCCAGCAGCGATAGCCCAGTGGATGAGCAGTTCTTC.